Shown below are 15 T cell receptor beta chains from a single sample sequenced in a study of blood T cell repertoires in COVID-19. The method was immunoSEQ multiplex PCR; TCRdb's version includes in-frame clones alone and lacks a portion of them. In the table there are some 500,000 clones, about 89% of which are singletons. Sequencing was done on a sample of peripheral blood. The receptors here all came from a woman in her forties or fifties with COVID-19, enrolled during active disease.

The chain links TRBV6-5 to TRBJ2-7; possible D gene TRBD2, 6 bases. CDR3 length: 13 amino acids. Trimming left V 8 bases short and J 0 bases short, with 11 bases between. Germline V gives CDR1 MNHEY, CDR2 SVGAGI. The CDR3 region has the DNA TGTGCCAGCCGGGGGAAGAGCTCCTACGAGCAGTACTTC. Translation: CASRGKSSYEQYF.

The chain joins TRBV21-1 to TRBJ1-6; the DNA was not compared with TRBD1, the D call given in the table. TRBV21-1 is termed a pseudogene. The CDR3 totals 15 residues. The CDR3 loop reads CASSKAGQGNSPLHF. The CDR3 DNA reads as TGTGCCAGCAGCAAAGCGGGACAGGGAAATTCACCCCTCCACTTT.

This chain links TRBV2 with TRBJ1-2, with TRBD1 matching over 9 bases. Germline CDR1 is SNHLY and CDR2 is FYNNEI. The CDR3 runs to 16 residues. Trimming took 4 bases from V and 5 from J; bases not matched to a gene: 11. CDR3 residues: CASSVSGTGIPYGYTF. Here the CDR3 DNA reads TGTGCCAGCAGTGTTAGCGGGACAGGGATCCCGTATGGCTACACCTTC.

V usage is TRBV9 and J usage is TRBJ2-2, with 7 nucleotides matching TRBD1. The CDR3 loop spans 15 amino acids. Germline loops: CDR1 SGDLS, CDR2 YYNGEE. V dropped 3 bases and J dropped 4; count of bases not matched to a gene: 6. This CDR3 reads CASSDRGPGTGELFF. The CDR3 coding sequence is TGTGCCAGCAGCGACAGGGGCCCGGGCACCGGGGAGCTGTTTTTT.

V and J are TRBV7-8 and TRBJ1-2; TRBD1 might be the D (6 bases). Trimming stripped 3 bases from V and 0 bases from J, with 11 bases between. In germline, CDR1 is SGHVS, CDR2 FQNEAQ. CDR3 length: 15 residues. CDR3 bases: TGTGCCAGCAGCTTCCGGGACATCGCTAACTATGGCTACACCTTC. It yields the protein CASSFRDIANYGYTF.

The chain joins TRBV19 to TRBJ2-3; TRBD2 matches 8 bases. Germline loops: CDR1 LNHDA, CDR2 SQIVND (reference sequence). The V gene end was trimmed by 7 bases and the J gene end by 2 bases; junction bases not matched to a gene: 14. This CDR3 is built from 17 residues. CDR3 loop: CASTWRGDGGATDTQYF. The CDR3 DNA follows: TGTGCCAGTACCTGGAGGGGAGACGGGGGGGCCACAGATACGCAGTATTTT.

The V gene is TRBV5-4, the J gene TRBJ1-2; 10 positions agree with TRBD1. Germline V gene lookup returns CDR1 SGHNT and CDR2 YYREEE (reference sequence). This CDR3 contains 14 residues. V shed 4 bases and J 11 bases; nucleotides not matched to a gene: 11. CDR3 loop: CASSDGQGGFGYTF. The CDR3 coding sequence is TGTGCCAGCAGCGATGGACAGGGGGGTTTTGGGTACACCTTC.

This CDR3 reads CASSIQGGGAEAFF. In nucleotides, the CDR3 is TGCGCCAGCAGCATACAGGGGGGAGGCGCTGAAGCTTTCTTT. The chain uses TRBV5-1 and TRBJ1-1, with TRBD1 matching 8 bases. The CDR3 loop spans 14 amino acids. J gave up 6 bases and V 4 bases, and 8 bases lay outside the gene matches. CDR1 and CDR2 (germline): SGHRS, YFSETQ.

The chain is built from TRBV6-5 and TRBJ1-1; possible D gene TRBD1, 6 bases. CDR3 length equals 14 residues. CDR1 is MNHEY, CDR2 SVGAGI, per germline. Trimming took off 7 bases at V and 4 bases at J, with 16 bases between the two ends. The CDR3 protein is CASTPTGPPTEAFF. The CDR3 region has the DNA TGTGCCAGCACTCCGACAGGTCCTCCCACTGAAGCTTTCTTT.

This chain uses TRBV9 with TRBJ2-7; possibly TRBD2 for D (6 bases). Germline lookup yields CDR1 SGDLS and CDR2 YYNGEE. The V and J ends lost 3 bases and 3 bases respectively, with 13 bases between them. The CDR3 runs 14 residues. This CDR3 reads CASSAAPGGYEQYF. The CDR3 coding sequence is TGTGCCAGCAGCGCGGCCCCCGGGGGCTACGAGCAGTACTTC.

A note on this clone: Other DNA sequences in the sample encode the same CDR3. The J gene is TRBJ2-7, the V gene TRBV5-1; possible D gene TRBD1, 5 bases. Germline loops: CDR1 SGHRS, CDR2 YFSETQ. Trimming pared 4 bases from V and 4 bases from J, leaving 9 bases between. The CDR3 spans 12 residues. The CDR3 protein is CASSPDSYEQYF. CDR3 bases: TGCGCCAGCAGCCCAGACAGTTACGAGCAGTACTTC.

The V and J genes are TRBV6-1 and TRBJ1-2, with D perhaps matching TRBD1 (5 bases). The CDR3 is made up of 16 amino acids. In germline, CDR1 is MNHNS, CDR2 SASEGT. V lost 0 bases and J lost 6, with 17 bases in between. The DNA for the CDR3 is TGTGCCAGCAGTGAAGCGCCGTCCAGGGCAAGGGATGGCTACACCTTC. It encodes CASSEAPSRARDGYTF.

This clone was detected a few times. The chain recombines TRBV24-1 with TRBJ1-4, with D perhaps TRBD1 (5 bases). Deletions cut 5 bases from V and 5 bases from J, with 17 bases between. The CDR3 length is 16 residues. Looked up from germline, CDR1 is KGHDR and CDR2 is SFDVKD. CDR3 sequence reads: CATSGDSAEENEKLFF. In nucleotides, the CDR3 is TGTGCCACCAGTGGTGACAGCGCCGAAGAGAATGAAAAACTGTTTTTT.

The V call is TRBV24-1, the J call TRBJ2-1; the match to TRBD2 covers 8 bases. The CDR3 loop spans 16 amino acids. The V and J ends lost 1 base and 6 bases, in that order; junction bases with no gene match: 7. CDR1 KGHDR and CDR2 SFDVKD come from the germline V gene. The CDR3, as DNA: TGTGCCACCAGTGATTTCGACCGGGGGGGGGCCAATGAGCAGTTCTTC. It encodes CATSDFDRGGANEQFF.

The chain carries TRBV30 and TRBJ1-1, with D unresolved. The CDR3 is 11 residues long. Trimming cost V 1 base and J 4 bases, with 4 bases left between them. The V gene's germline CDR1 is GTSNPN and CDR2 SVGIG (reference sequence). The CDR3 loop reads CAWSAFTEAFF. In nucleotides, the CDR3 is TGTGCCTGGAGTGCCTTCACTGAAGCTTTCTTT. Full variable domain (remainder filled in from reference TRBV30 and TRBJ1-1): SQTIHQWPATLVQPVGSPLSLECTVEGTSNPNLYWYRQAAGRGLQLLFYSVGIGQISSEVPQNLSASRPQDRQFILSSKKLLLSDSGFYLCAWSAFTEAFFGQGTRLTVV.